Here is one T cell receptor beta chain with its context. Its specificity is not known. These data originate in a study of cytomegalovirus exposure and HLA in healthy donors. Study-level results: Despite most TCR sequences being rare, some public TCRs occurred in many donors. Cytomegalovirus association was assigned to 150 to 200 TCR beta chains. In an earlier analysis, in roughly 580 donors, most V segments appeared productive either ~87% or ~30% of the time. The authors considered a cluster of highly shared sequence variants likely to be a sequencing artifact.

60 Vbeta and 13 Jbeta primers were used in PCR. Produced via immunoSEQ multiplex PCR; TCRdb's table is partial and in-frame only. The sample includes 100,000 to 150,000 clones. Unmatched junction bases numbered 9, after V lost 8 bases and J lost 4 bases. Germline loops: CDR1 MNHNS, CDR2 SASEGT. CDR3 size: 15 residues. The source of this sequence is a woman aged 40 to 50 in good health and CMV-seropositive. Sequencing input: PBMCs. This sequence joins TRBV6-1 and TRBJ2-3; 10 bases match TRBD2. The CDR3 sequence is CASLSGRAVSDTQYF. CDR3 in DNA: TGTGCCAGCTTAAGCGGGAGGGCCGTATCAGATACGCAGTATTTT.